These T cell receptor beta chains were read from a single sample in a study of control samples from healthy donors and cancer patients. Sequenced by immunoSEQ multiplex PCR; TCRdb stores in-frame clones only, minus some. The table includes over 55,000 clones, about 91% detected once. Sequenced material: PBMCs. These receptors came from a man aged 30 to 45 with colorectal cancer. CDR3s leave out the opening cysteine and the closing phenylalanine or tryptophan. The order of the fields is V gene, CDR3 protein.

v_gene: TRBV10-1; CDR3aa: ASSGRTGNDNEQF
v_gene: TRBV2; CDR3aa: ASSGPKWEGPKANYGYT
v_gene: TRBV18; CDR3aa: ASSPTRQSYEQY
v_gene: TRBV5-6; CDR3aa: ASSEEGGNLNTEAF
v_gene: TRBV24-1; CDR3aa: ATSDFGGGGGEQF
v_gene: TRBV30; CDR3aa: AWRGGRKNTGELF
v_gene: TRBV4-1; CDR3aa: ASSQGTGGRVDEKLF
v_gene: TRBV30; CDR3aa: AWSVLGSGNTIY
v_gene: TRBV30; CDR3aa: AWSPPGGRAQH
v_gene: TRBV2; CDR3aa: ASSAGSYNEQF
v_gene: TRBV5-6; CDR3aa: ASSLAGTGSTGELF
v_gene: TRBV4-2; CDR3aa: ASSLSSGGEQY
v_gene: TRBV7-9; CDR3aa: ASSPRPGAAYNEQF
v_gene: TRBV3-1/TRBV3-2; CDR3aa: ASSQESGARGYT
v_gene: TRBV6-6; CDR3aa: ASSSPGQGVWELF
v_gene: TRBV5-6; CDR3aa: ASSFGGQGDTQY
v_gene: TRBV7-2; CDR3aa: ASSSGGAGWRGRVETQY
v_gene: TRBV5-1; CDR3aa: ASSLSVGGELF
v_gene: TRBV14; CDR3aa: ASSQKYEQY
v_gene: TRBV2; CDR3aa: ASSPAAISYEQY
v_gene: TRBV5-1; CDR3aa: ASSLADRGLETQY
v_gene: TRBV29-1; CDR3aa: SVGGDTQY